This TCR beta chain was captured in a study of shared clonotypes between healthy human individuals. Overall study findings and caveats: Sharing of clonotypes among donors was expected to vary with sequencing depth.

Using immunoSEQ multiplex PCR, the repertoire was profiled, and TCRdb retains in-frame clones only, with some absent. The table lists about 380,000 clones, around 96% of them singletons. CDR1 is SGHTA, CDR2 FQGNSA, per germline. The V end lost 7 bases, the J end lost 4 bases, and 22 bases lay between the germline ends. The CDR3 runs to 16 residues. This clone has only one observation. Its antigen is undetermined. Specimen: memory CD8+ T cells sorted from blood. The sample's subset: CD45RO+ cells pooled with CCR7-negative TemRA cells. The rearrangement joins TRBV7-2 to TRBJ1-2; weak D call: TRBD1 (5 bases). The clonotype was recovered from a man aged 30 to 45 in good health. CDR3 protein: CASTPRLRERGYGYTF. CDR3 DNA sequence: TGTGCCAGCACCCCTCGGTTAAGGGAGAGGGGCTATGGCTACACCTTC.